A selection of T cell receptor beta chains follows, all from one sample in a study of beta chain features in type 1 diabetes. Data came from immunoSEQ multiplex PCR; TCRdb stores just in-frame clones and leaves some out. The repertoire holds just over 600,000 clones, about 16% seen once, with approximately 0.087% in the top ten. The sample was naive CD4+ T cells from blood. The receptors come from a man between 18 and 29 years old in good health. Each CDR3 is given with its conserved first and last residue. The order of the fields is J gene, V gene, D gene, CDR3 protein. The D gene is left open where the match is weak.

>TRBJ1-5|TRBV29-1|NA
CSVGIGPNQPQHF
>TRBJ2-3|TRBV6-5|NA
CASSTSGLPDTQYF
>TRBJ2-2|TRBV9|TRBD2
CASSVVSTSGDTGELFF
>TRBJ2-1|TRBV19|NA
CARHNEQFF
>TRBJ2-5|TRBV29-1|TRBD1
CSVAATGVQETQYF
>TRBJ1-2|TRBV6-6|NA
CASRPQGLGYGYTF
>TRBJ1-4|TRBV15|NA
CATSRDRPATNEKLFF
>TRBJ2-1|TRBV11-3|TRBD2
CASSGRSGGPASSSYNEQFF
>TRBJ2-3|TRBV18|NA
CASSPWSSSTDTQYF
>TRBJ1-3|TRBV7-9|TRBD1
CASSLTGLVGNTIYF
>TRBJ2-7|TRBV5-4|TRBD1
CASSFGQGRRIYEQYF
>TRBJ1-4|TRBV7-2|TRBD1
CASSLYRGEGEKLFF
>TRBJ2-7|TRBV4-3|TRBD1
CASSQEGQLNSYEQYF
>TRBJ1-2|TRBV5-4|TRBD1
CASSPDRGHFYGYTF
>TRBJ2-3|TRBV9|TRBD2
CASSPVAFSGLSTDTQYF
>TRBJ2-3|TRBV5-6|TRBD2
CASSILAGPTDTQYF
>TRBJ1-5|TRBV7-9|TRBD1
CASSLVGQHYSNQPQHF
>TRBJ2-3|TRBV9|TRBD1
CASSVDRGGTDTQYF
>TRBJ1-3|TRBV19|NA
CASSATASSGNTIYF
>TRBJ2-4|TRBV28|NA
CASSLWGGGSKNIQYF
>TRBJ2-2|TRBV11-3|NA
CASRRSGTNTGELFF
>TRBJ2-4|TRBV29-1|TRBD1
CSVRGQGLAKNIQYF
>TRBJ1-2|TRBV28|NA
CASSLPRQTEDTF
>TRBJ2-6|TRBV29-1|NA
CSVVSRTRSGANVLTF
>TRBJ1-2|TRBV2|TRBD1
CASRGQGPYGYTF
>TRBJ1-2|TRBV2|TRBD1
CASRTGGHGYTF
>TRBJ1-5|TRBV27|TRBD1
CASSFYRGLGNQPQHF
>TRBJ2-2|TRBV5-1|TRBD1
CASSVGQATTGELFF
>TRBJ2-2|TRBV12-5|NA
CASGYRGGTGELFF
>TRBJ2-7|TRBV9|NA
CASSVPLGYEQYF
>TRBJ2-3|TRBV20-1|NA
CSATPIDTQYF
>TRBJ1-2|TRBV2|NA
CASSVEVNYGYTF
>TRBJ1-2|TRBV4-1|NA
CASRNSLRSYTF
>TRBJ2-7|TRBV6-5|NA
CASSYGGRGTYEQYF
>TRBJ2-1|TRBV11-2|NA
CASSLIGGRGPYQFF
>TRBJ1-2|TRBV11-2|NA
CASGGSTNYGYTF